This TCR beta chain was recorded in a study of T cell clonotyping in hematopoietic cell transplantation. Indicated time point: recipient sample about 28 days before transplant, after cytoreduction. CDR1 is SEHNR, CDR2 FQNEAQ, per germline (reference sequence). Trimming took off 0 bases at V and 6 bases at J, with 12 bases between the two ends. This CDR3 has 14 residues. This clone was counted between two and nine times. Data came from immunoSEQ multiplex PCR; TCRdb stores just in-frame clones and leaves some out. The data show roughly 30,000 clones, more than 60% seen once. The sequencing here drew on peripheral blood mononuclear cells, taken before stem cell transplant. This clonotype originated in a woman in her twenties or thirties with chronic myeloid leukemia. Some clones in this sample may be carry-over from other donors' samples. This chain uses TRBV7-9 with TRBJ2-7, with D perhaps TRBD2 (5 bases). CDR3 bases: TGTGCCAGCAGCTTAGCTGGCAGGAGGACCGAGCAGTACTTC. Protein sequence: CASSLAGRRTEQYF.